The T cell receptor (beta chain) described here comes from a study of PD-1 blockade in classical Hodgkin lymphoma. The CDR3 spans 12 residues. Deletions cut 1 base from V and 4 bases from J, with 5 bases between. Germline loops: CDR1 SGHNT, CDR2 YYREEE (reference sequence). All patients experienced relapse after autologous stem cell transplantation, and brentuximab vedotin exposure was variable. The data were produced by immunoSEQ multiplex PCR, yet TCRdb's version contains in-frame clones alone and is incomplete. The sample yields 25,000 to 30,000 clones, 75% to 90% seen once. The input for sequencing was peripheral blood mononuclear cells (PBMCs), taken before the second cycle of nivolumab. The gene calls are TRBV5-4 and TRBJ1-2; unclear D gene. This sequence was found in a human donor with classical Hodgkin lymphoma. CDR3 sequence reads: CASSLTSYGYTF. CDR3 nucleotide sequence: TGTGCCAGCAGCTTGACAAGCTATGGCTACACCTTC.